This TCR beta chain was recorded in a study of cytomegalovirus exposure and HLA in healthy donors. The study, taken as a whole, reports: Confirmation was obtained in vitro that a few CMV-associated chains are specific for CMV antigens.

With 60 Vbeta and 13 Jbeta primers, the PCR was carried out. Only in-frame clones appear in the TCRdb table, and some are missing; sequencing was by immunoSEQ multiplex PCR. The data hold over 200,000 clones, with just under 85% observed a single time. The CDR3 extends over 14 amino acids. V was pared by 6 bases and J by 0 bases, with 9 bases between. CDR1 and CDR2 from the germline V gene are MNHNY and SVGAGI (reference sequence). A word on this clone: Its antigen remains unknown.

The rearrangement uses TRBV6-6 and TRBJ1-5, with unresolved D. The TCR sequence derives from a woman between 40 and 55 years old in good health and CMV-seronegative. The sequenced material came from PBMCs. CDR3 sequence reads: CASRSGISNQPQHF. The CDR3 DNA reads as TGTGCCAGCAGGTCCGGGATTAGCAATCAGCCCCAGCATTTT.